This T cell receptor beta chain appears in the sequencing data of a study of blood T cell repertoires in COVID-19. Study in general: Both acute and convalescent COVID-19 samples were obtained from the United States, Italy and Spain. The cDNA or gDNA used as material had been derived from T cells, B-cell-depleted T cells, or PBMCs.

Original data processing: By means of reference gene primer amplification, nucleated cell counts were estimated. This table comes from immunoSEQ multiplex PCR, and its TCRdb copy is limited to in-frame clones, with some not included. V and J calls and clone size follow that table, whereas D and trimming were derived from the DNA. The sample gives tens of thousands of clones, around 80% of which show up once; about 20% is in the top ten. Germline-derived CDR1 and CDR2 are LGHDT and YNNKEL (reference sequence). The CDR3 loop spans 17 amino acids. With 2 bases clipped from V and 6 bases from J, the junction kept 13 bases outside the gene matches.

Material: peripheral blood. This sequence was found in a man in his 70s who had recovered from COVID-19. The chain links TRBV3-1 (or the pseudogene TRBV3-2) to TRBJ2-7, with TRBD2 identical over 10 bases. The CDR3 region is CASSQSRGLAALSEQYF. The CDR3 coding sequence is TGTGCCAGCAGCCAAAGTAGAGGACTAGCGGCCCTTAGCGAGCAGTACTTC.